This TCR beta chain was recovered during a study of shared clonotypes between healthy human individuals. V was pared by 1 base and J by 5 bases, with 7 bases of the junction left unmatched. Germline V gene sequence: CDR1 LNHDA, CDR2 SQIVND (reference sequence). The CDR3 covers 16 residues. The naive CD8 subset, CD45RO-negative cells positively selected for CCR7, excluded terminally differentiated effector memory CD45RA+ cells. In replicate PCRs of sorted subsets, about 190 ng DNA, roughly 31,000 T cell genomes, was used. Using immunoSEQ multiplex PCR, the repertoire was profiled, and TCRdb retains in-frame clones only, with some absent. The sample has 2 million to 2.5 million clones, 93% seen once.

Sequenced input: naive CD8+ T cells from PBMCs. The receptor was isolated from a young man in good health. Some clones in this sample may be carry-over from other donors' samples. The rearrangement uses TRBV19 and TRBJ2-3; 9 bases align to TRBD2. This chain's CDR3 is CASSIGQREEEDTQYF. The CDR3 DNA reads TGTGCCAGTAGTATAGGCCAGCGGGAGGAGGAAGATACGCAGTATTTT.